This TCR beta chain is from a study of cytomegalovirus exposure and HLA in healthy donors. Study at large: Samples from HLA-typed donors yielded 65 million to 90 million unique TCRs in an early data release.

The CDR3 is 14 amino acids. Trimming shortened V by 5 bases and J by 6 bases, and 14 bases separated the two germline ends. CDR1 and CDR2 (germline): MDHEN, SYDVKM. Researchers ran the PCR with 60 Vbeta and 13 Jbeta primers. Assay used: immunoSEQ multiplex PCR; TCRdb lists only in-frame clones, some missing. The table shows some 100,000 clones, with roughly 71% occurring only once. This sequence originates from a man aged 50-59 years in good health and CMV-seronegative. The chain joins TRBV28 to TRBJ1-5, with a tentative D call TRBD1 (5 bases). Material for sequencing was PBMCs. The CDR3 loop reads CASSPPRRGQPQHF. In DNA form, the CDR3 reads TGTGCCAGCAGTCCCCCTAGGAGGGGTCAGCCCCAGCATTTT.